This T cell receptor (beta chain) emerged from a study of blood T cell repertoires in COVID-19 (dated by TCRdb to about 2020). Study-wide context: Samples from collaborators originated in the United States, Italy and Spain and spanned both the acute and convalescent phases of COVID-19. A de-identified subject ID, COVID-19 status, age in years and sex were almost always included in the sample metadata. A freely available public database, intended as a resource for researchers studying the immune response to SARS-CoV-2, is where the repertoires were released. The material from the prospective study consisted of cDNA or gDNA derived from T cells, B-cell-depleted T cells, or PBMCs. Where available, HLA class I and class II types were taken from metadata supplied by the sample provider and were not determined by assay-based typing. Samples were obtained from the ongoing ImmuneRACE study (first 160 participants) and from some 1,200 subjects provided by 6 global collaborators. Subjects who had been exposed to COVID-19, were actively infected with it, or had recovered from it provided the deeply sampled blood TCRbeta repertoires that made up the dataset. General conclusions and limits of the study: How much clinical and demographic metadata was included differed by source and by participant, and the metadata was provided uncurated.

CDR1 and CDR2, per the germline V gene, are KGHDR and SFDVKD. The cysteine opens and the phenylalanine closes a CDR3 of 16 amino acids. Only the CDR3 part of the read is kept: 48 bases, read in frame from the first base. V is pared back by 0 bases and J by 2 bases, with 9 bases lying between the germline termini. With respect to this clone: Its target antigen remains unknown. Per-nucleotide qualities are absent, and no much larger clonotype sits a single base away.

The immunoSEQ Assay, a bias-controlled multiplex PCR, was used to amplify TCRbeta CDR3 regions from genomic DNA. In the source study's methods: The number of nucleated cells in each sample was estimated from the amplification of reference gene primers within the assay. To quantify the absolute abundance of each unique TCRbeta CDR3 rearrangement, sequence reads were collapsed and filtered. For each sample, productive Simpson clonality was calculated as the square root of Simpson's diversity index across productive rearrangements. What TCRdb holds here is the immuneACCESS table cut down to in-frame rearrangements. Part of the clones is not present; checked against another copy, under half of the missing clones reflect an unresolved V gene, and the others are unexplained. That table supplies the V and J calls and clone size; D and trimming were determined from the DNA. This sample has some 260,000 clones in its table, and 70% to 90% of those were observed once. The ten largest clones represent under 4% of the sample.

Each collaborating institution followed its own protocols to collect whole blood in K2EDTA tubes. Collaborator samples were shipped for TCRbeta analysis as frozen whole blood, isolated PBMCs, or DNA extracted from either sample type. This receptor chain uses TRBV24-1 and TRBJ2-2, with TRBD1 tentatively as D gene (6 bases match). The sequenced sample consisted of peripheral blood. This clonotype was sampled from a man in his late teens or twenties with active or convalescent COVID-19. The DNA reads TGTGCCACCAGTGATTTGAGAGGGGGAAACACCGGGGAGCTGTTTTTT. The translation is CATSDLRGGNTGELFF.